A single T cell receptor (beta chain) is shown here with its context. The antigen remains undetermined. These data originate in a study of shared clonotypes between healthy human individuals. General study points: Larger richness was generally estimated for naive than memory subsets.

The ends lost 2 bases at V and 5 bases at J; junction bases unmatched: 12. The CDR3 is made up of 17 amino acids. Germline CDR1 KGHSH, CDR2 LQKENI. Donors included only healthy HIV-negative adults lacking recent acute infections or vaccinations. Repertoires were generated with immunoSEQ multiplex PCR, while TCRdb's copy carries only in-frame clones and drops some. Here the sample spans around 2.5 million clones, 90% to 95% being singletons. This TCR derives from a man between 18 and 35 years old in good health. Some clones in this sample may be carry-over from other donors' samples. Material for sequencing was naive CD4+ T cells from PBMCs. Subset specified: CD45RA+ positively selected. The genes are TRBV18 and TRBJ1-5, with 7 bases aligning to TRBD1. In DNA, the CDR3 is TGTGCCAGCTCACCAAGTTCTACAGGGGTAAGGGATCAGCCCCAGCATTTT. Amino acid sequence: CASSPSSTGVRDQPQHF. Variable domain in full (rest from reference TRBV18 and TRBJ1-5): NAGVMQNPRHLVRRRGQEARLRCSPMKGHSHVYWYRQLPEEGLKFMVYLQKENIIDESGMPKERFSAEFPKEGPSILRIQQVVRGDSAAYFCASSPSSTGVRDQPQHFGDGTRLSIL.